Presented here are 4 T cell receptor beta chains from one specimen sequenced in a study of blood T cells in healthy people across ages. Through a sample-barcoded 5' primer and a J-beta primer mix, a second PCR was run for roughly 6 to 12 cycles. TCRdb ran MiXCR on the 5' RACE reads and lists one entry per CDR3 protein. In the table there are around 1,000,000 distinct CDR3 sequences, around 25% of which are singletons. The same data also went into a second study, on T cells of mothers and their children.

The sequenced sample consisted of blood. Receptor source: a girl aged 2-10 years in good health.

The chain recombines TRBV29-1 with TRBJ2-6, with D possibly matching TRBD1 (6 bases). The length of the CDR3 is 18 residues. Trimming took 5 bases from V and 0 from J, leaving 20 bases between them. CDR1 SQVTM and CDR2 ANQGSEA come from the germline V gene. The CDR3 loop reads CSVIVQGPAVSGANVLTF. The CDR3, as DNA: TGCAGCGTTATAGTCCAGGGGCCGGCTGTCTCTGGGGCCAACGTCCTGACTTTC. Together with reference TRBV29-1 and TRBJ2-6, the CDR3 gives the full variable domain: SAVISQKPSRDICQRGTSLTIQCQVDSQVTMMFWYRQQPGQSLTLIATANQGSEATYESGFVIDKFPISRPNLTFSTLTVSNMSPEDSSIYLCSVIVQGPAVSGANVLTFGAGSRLTVL.

This clonotype was counted a few times. The chain combines TRBV14 with TRBJ2-7; 10 bases align to TRBD2. With 1 base clipped from V and 4 bases from J, the junction kept 7 bases outside the gene matches. The CDR3 is made up of 16 amino acids. Germline-derived CDR1 and CDR2 are SGHDN and FVKESK. The CDR3 sequence is CASSQVGRTSGYEQYF. For the CDR3, the DNA is TGTGCCAGCAGCCAAGTAGGACGGACTAGCGGTTACGAGCAGTACTTC.

The chain joins TRBV20-1 to TRBJ2-7, with unresolved D. The germline CDR1 and CDR2 sequences are DFQATT and SNEGSKA (reference sequence). Trimming shortened V by 6 bases and J by 0 bases, and 12 bases separated the two germline ends. This CDR3 has 13 amino acids. As DNA, the CDR3 is TGCAGTGCCAGCAGGAGATACTCCTACGAGCAGTACTTC. This translates into CSASRRYSYEQYF.

The genes are TRBV12-3 or TRBV12-4 and TRBJ1-4; no definite D call. CDR3 length: 12 residues. Trimming removed 5 bases at V and 8 bases at J, with 9 bases between. The CDR3 is CASSLDHEKLFF. CDR3 sequence (DNA): TGTGCCAGCAGTCTTGACCACGAAAAACTGTTTTTT.